This TCR beta chain was documented in a study of blood T cell repertoires in COVID-19. Across the study: Acute and convalescent COVID-19 samples came from the United States, Italy and Spain.

Patients from Seattle were sampled longitudinally, starting during active infection. Original processing methods: Reference gene primer amplification yielded estimated nucleated cell counts. Sequenced by immunoSEQ multiplex PCR; TCRdb stores in-frame clones only, minus some. D and trimming come from the DNA, and the V and J calls and clone size come from that table. The sample carries approximately 180,000 clones, about 84% recorded once. CDR3 length equals 14 residues. CDR1 and CDR2 from the germline V gene are SGHAT and FQNNGV. With V trimmed by 3 bases and J by 6 bases, 5 bases remained unmatched. The TCR was taken from a person aged 70 to 80 with COVID-19, enrolled during active disease. This chain connects TRBV11-2 to TRBJ2-1; TRBD2 aligns across 7 bases. Sequenced input: peripheral blood. The CDR3, as DNA: TGTGCCAGCAGCTTGAGCGGGGTCACCAATGAGCAGTTCTTC. Translating gives CASSLSGVTNEQFF.